This TCR beta chain was captured by sequencing in a study of control samples from healthy donors and cancer patients (TCRdb year 2020). Regarding this clone: Its antigen specificity is not known. Base qualities are not at hand, and no much larger clone is one base apart.

Receptor libraries were prepared by the immunoSEQ multiplex PCR assay. The table was pulled from immuneACCESS by TCRdb, which kept in-frame rearrangements only. Such tables lose some clones; where checked, under half of the loss comes from unresolved V genes, and the rest has no known cause. The sample contains about 88,000 clones, 80% to 95% of them found a single time. Roughly 8% of the sample lies in the top ten. From the germline V gene, CDR1 is LGHNA and CDR2 is YNFKEQ. The junction carries 15 bases between V and J, which are trimmed by 3 bases and 3 bases respectively. Taken from cysteine to phenylalanine, the CDR3 has 16 residues. Just CDR3 DNA is preserved here, 48 bases in frame from base 1.

Sequenced sample: blood. This chain joins TRBV4-2 to TRBJ1-3; possibly the D gene is TRBD1, per 5 matching bases. The clonotype comes from a man in his late teens or twenties in good health. The CDR3 region has the sequence CASSQPRYDSGNTIYF. The DNA sequence reads TGTGCCAGCAGCCAGCCAAGGTACGACAGTGGAAACACCATATATTTT.